This TCR beta chain was identified in a study of blood T cell repertoires in COVID-19. Study at large: COVID-19 samples collected from the United States, Italy and Spain covered acute and convalescent phases. PBMCs, B-cell-depleted T cells, or T cells provided the cDNA or gDNA that made up the material.

V trimming: 5 bases; J trimming: 5 bases; junction bases outside the gene matches: 6. The CDR3 is 15 residues long. From germline, CDR1 is SGHRS and CDR2 YFSETQ. How the authors handled the data: Amplification of reference gene primers provided the estimated nucleated cell counts. Repertoires were generated with immunoSEQ multiplex PCR, while TCRdb's copy carries only in-frame clones and drops some. The V and J calls and the clone size are those of that table, but D and trimming were determined from the DNA. The data show 26,000 or so clones, with 92% seen just once and around 2.8% held by the top ten.

The receptor was isolated from a human donor in a cohort sampled during active COVID-19. The V call is TRBV5-1, the J call TRBJ1-6; 8 bases line up with TRBD1. Specimen: peripheral blood. The CDR3, as DNA: TGCGCCAGCAGTTACCAGGGGGCCAATAATTCACCCCTCCACTTT. Amino acids: CASSYQGANNSPLHF.